A selection of T cell receptor beta chains follows, all from one sample in a study of blood T cell repertoires in COVID-19. The table came from immunoSEQ multiplex PCR; TCRdb's copy has only in-frame clones and leaves some out. Of roughly 150,000 clones listed, roughly 90% are singletons. The specimen sequenced was peripheral blood. The receptor source for this set is a man aged 60 to 75 with acute or convalescent COVID-19. CDR3s include the opening cysteine and the closing phenylalanine or tryptophan. D genes are given only for firm matches. Expanded clones are given a class, and other clones once, few, many or no size at all.

>TRBV5-1|TRBJ1-5|few|NA
TGCGCCAGCAGCCCCCGAGGAGGCCAGCCCCAGCATTTT
CASSPRGGQPQHF
>TRBV11-2|TRBJ1-1|few|NA
TGTGCCAGCAGCTTAGCAGGGGTAACTGAAGCTTTCTTT
CASSLAGVTEAFF
>TRBV6-2/TRBV6-3|TRBJ1-1|NA|TRBD1
TGTGCCAGCAGTTACTTCGGACAGGTGAACACTGAAGCTTTCTTT
CASSYFGQVNTEAFF
>TRBV14|TRBJ1-5|once|TRBD1
TGTGCCAGCAGCCAAGGGGGAAAGGGACAGGCCTTTTTT
CASSQGGKGQAFF
>TRBV30|TRBJ1-4|once|TRBD1
TGTGCCTGGAGTGTAGGGACAGGGCCTGAAAAACTGTTTTTT
CAWSVGTGPEKLFF
>TRBV6-5|TRBJ1-6|NA|TRBD1
TGTGCCAGCAGTTATATTGGGACAGGGAGTAATTCACCCCTCCACTTT
CASSYIGTGSNSPLHF
>TRBV19|TRBJ1-1|NA|TRBD1
TGTGCCAGCCGGGAGAGACAGGGGGCACGGAAGAACACTGAAGCTTTCTTT
CASRERQGARKNTEAFF
>TRBV4-3|TRBJ1-5|NA|NA
TGCGCCAGCAGCCAAGATATCAGGAATCAGCCCCAGCATTTT
CASSQDIRNQPQHF
>TRBV3-1/TRBV3-2|TRBJ1-2|NA|NA
TGTGCCAGCAGCCAAGAGCAGAGGGCTGGCTACACCTTC
CASSQEQRAGYTF
>TRBV11-2|TRBJ1-2|NA|NA
TGTGCCAGCAGCTTAGATGGCGGCCCCCAGAATGGCTACACCTTC
CASSLDGGPQNGYTF
>TRBV7-9|TRBJ2-7|few|TRBD2
TGTGCCAGCAGCCCGCTAGCGGGGGGCCTCTACGAGCAGTACTTC
CASSPLAGGLYEQYF
>TRBV12-3/TRBV12-4|TRBJ2-5|NA|TRBD2
TGTGCCAGTAAGCGGGGCGAAGAGACCCAGTACTTC
CASKRGEETQYF
>TRBV24-1|TRBJ2-2|NA|NA
TGTGCCACCAGTGAAGGGAGGAGCACCGGGGAGCTGTTTTTT
CATSEGRSTGELFF
>TRBV5-1|TRBJ1-2|NA|NA
TGCGCCAGCAGCTTTCAACCCTCAGGGAATGGCTACACCTTC
CASSFQPSGNGYTF
>TRBV3-1/TRBV3-2|TRBJ2-7|NA|NA
TGTGCCAGCAGCCATGCAGGGTTGGAGCAGTACTTC
CASSHAGLEQYF
>TRBV11-2|TRBJ2-1|NA|TRBD2
TGTGCCAGCAGCTTAGGTCTAGCGGGCCCCCTCTCCAATGAGCAGTTCTTC
CASSLGLAGPLSNEQFF
>TRBV3-1/TRBV3-2|TRBJ2-1|NA|TRBD1
TGTGCCAGCAGCCCTTCGGACAGGGGGCGAGGTGAGCAGTTCTTC
CASSPSDRGRGEQFF
>TRBV4-1|TRBJ1-1|NA|TRBD1
TGCGCCAGCCGATTAAGGGGACAGGGGAACACTGAAGCTTTCTTT
CASRLRGQGNTEAFF
>TRBV7-9|TRBJ2-4|NA|NA
TGTGCCAGCAGCCCAACAAGCGGGCGACTACTAGCCAAAAACATTCAGTACTTC
CASSPTSGRLLAKNIQYF
>TRBV3-1/TRBV3-2|TRBJ1-2|once|NA
TGTGCCAGCAGCCCCCCCGGACTGAGTAACTATGGCTACACCTTC
CASSPPGLSNYGYTF
>TRBV4-1|TRBJ2-2|NA|TRBD1
TGCGCCAGCAGCCAAGATCCGAACAGGGGGCAGTCCGGGGAGCTGTTTTTT
CASSQDPNRGQSGELFF
>TRBV30|TRBJ1-6|NA|TRBD1
TGTGCCTGGAGTGCGACAGGGAAATCACCCCTCCACTTT
CAWSATGKSPLHF
>TRBV27|TRBJ1-1|NA|NA
TGTGCCAGCAGGAACCGACAGGACACTGAAGCTTTCTTT
CASRNRQDTEAFF
>TRBV7-9|TRBJ1-6|once|NA
TGTGCCAGCAGCTTAGGTCCAGGGATTAATTCACCCCTCCACTTT
CASSLGPGINSPLHF
>TRBV5-8|TRBJ1-5|NA|TRBD1
TGTGCCAGCAGCTCGCTAGCGACAGGGATCAGCAATCAGCCCCAGCATTTT
CASSSLATGISNQPQHF
>TRBV7-9|TRBJ2-2|once|NA
TGTGCCAGCAGCTTAACCCGTCGGGGTTTTATTGACTCCGGGGAGCTGTTTTTT
CASSLTRRGFIDSGELFF
>TRBV7-9|TRBJ2-5|once|NA
TGTGCCAGCAGCATTTGGACAGTCCAAGAGACCCAGTACTTC
CASSIWTVQETQYF
>TRBV2|TRBJ1-6|once|NA
TGTGCCAGCCGGGGAACTTATAATTCACCCCTCCACTTT
CASRGTYNSPLHF
>TRBV3-1/TRBV3-2|TRBJ1-3|NA|NA
TGTGCCAGCAGCCACGATAGGACTCTCTCTGGAAACACCATATATTTT
CASSHDRTLSGNTIYF
>TRBV30|TRBJ1-3|NA|NA
TGTGCCTGGAGGGGCAGATCTGGAAACACCATATATTTT
CAWRGRSGNTIYF
>TRBV5-1|TRBJ1-1|NA|NA
TGCGCCAGCAGCTTGTTGGCAGGCCCCGGGGAAGGAGAAGCTTTCTTT
CASSLLAGPGEGEAFF
>TRBV7-9|TRBJ2-1|NA|TRBD2
TGTGCCAGCAGCTCGCGGGGGAGCTCCTACAATGAGCAGTTCTTC
CASSSRGSSYNEQFF
>TRBV7-8|TRBJ1-6|NA|NA
TGTGCCAGCAGCTTAAATCAGAATAATTCACCCCTCCACTTT
CASSLNQNNSPLHF
>TRBV9|TRBJ2-5|NA|TRBD2
TGTGCCAGCAGCGTAGAGCGCGATAGCGGGGTGGCAGCAGCCCAGTACTTC
CASSVERDSGVAAAQYF
>TRBV3-1/TRBV3-2|TRBJ1-5|NA|NA
TGTGCCAGCAGCCAAGGCTTTTTGGAGTATCAGCCCCAGCATTTT
CASSQGFLEYQPQHF
>TRBV5-1|TRBJ1-2|NA|NA
TGCGCCAGCAGCTTGGCCAGGGCGCGCGGCTACACCTTC
CASSLARARGYTF
>TRBV9|TRBJ1-3|NA|NA
TGTGCCAGCAGCGTAACGGCGAGGCTGGCGGGGAGCACCATATATTTT
CASSVTARLAGSTIYF
>TRBV6-5|TRBJ1-2|NA|NA
TGTGCCAGCAGTTACTCGGGGCGACAAGTCGGGTACACCTTC
CASSYSGRQVGYTF
>TRBV5-1|TRBJ2-1|NA|NA
TGCGCCAGCATGGGGTGGTTAACCGGGAACAATGAGCAGTTCTTC
CASMGWLTGNNEQFF
>TRBV5-1|TRBJ1-5|NA|NA
TGCGCCAGCGGGGCAGGGGATAGCAATCAGCCCCAGCATTTT
CASGAGDSNQPQHF
>TRBV5-6|TRBJ1-4|NA|NA
TGTGCCAGCAGCTTTCAGGGAGGAACTAATGAAAAACTGTTTTTT
CASSFQGGTNEKLFF
>TRBV2|TRBJ1-6|NA|NA
TGTGCCAGCCTCAGTAGGGGTGGCTCACCCCTCCACTTT
CASLSRGGSPLHF
>TRBV2|TRBJ1-2|once|NA
TGTGCCAGCAGGGACGGACGGGATCTCTATGGCTACACCTTC
CASRDGRDLYGYTF
>TRBV30|TRBJ1-2|NA|NA
TGTGCCTGGAGTGTCTCCCCCAGGTATGGCTACACCTTC
CAWSVSPRYGYTF
>TRBV4-2|TRBJ1-2|NA|NA
TGTGCCAGCAGCCAATCAGGGAACTATGGCTACACCTTC
CASSQSGNYGYTF
>TRBV2|TRBJ1-6|NA|NA
TGTGCCAGCAGGCGGGGGACCCAGATCGCTCCCCTCCACTTT
CASRRGTQIAPLHF
>TRBV19|TRBJ2-3|NA|TRBD1
TGTGCCAGTAGTGTGGTGACAGGGGGAACAGATACGCAGTATTTT
CASSVVTGGTDTQYF
>TRBV12-3/TRBV12-4|TRBJ2-7|NA|NA
TGTGCCAGCAGCCGCGGGGGACATTTCGAGCAGTACTTC
CASSRGGHFEQYF
>TRBV18|TRBJ1-4|NA|NA
TGTGCCAGCTCACCGGACATTGCAACTAATGAAAAACTGTTTTTT
CASSPDIATNEKLFF
>TRBV2|TRBJ1-2|NA|NA
TGTGCCAGCAGTGAAATAGGACAGAGCCTCTATGGCTACACCTTC
CASSEIGQSLYGYTF
>TRBV15|TRBJ2-7|NA|TRBD2
TGTGCCACCAGCAGAGAGGCTAGCGGGGGAGAGCAGTACTTC
CATSREASGGEQYF
>TRBV7-2|TRBJ2-1|NA|TRBD2
TGTGCCAGCAGCTTAGAGGGGCTAGCGGGGTACAATGAGCAGTTCTTC
CASSLEGLAGYNEQFF